The rows below give T cell receptor beta chains drawn from one sample of a study of blood T cell repertoires in COVID-19. Repertoires were generated with immunoSEQ multiplex PCR, while TCRdb's copy carries only in-frame clones and drops some. The table has about 180,000 clones, approximately 87% seen once; the top ten hold 20% to 25%. What was sequenced was peripheral blood. The receptors shown here come from a man aged 65 to 85 with active or convalescent COVID-19. CDR3s include the opening cysteine and the closing phenylalanine or tryptophan.

v_gene: TRBV15; j_gene: TRBJ2-5; CDR3aa: CATSRGRGEGETQYF
v_gene: TRBV11-3; j_gene: TRBJ1-1; CDR3aa: CASSLRGYNTEAFF
v_gene: TRBV6-5; j_gene: TRBJ1-1; CDR3aa: CASRYGGMNTEAFF
v_gene: TRBV4-3; j_gene: TRBJ2-3; CDR3aa: CASSQDIYRENTDTQYF
v_gene: TRBV7-2; j_gene: TRBJ1-5; CDR3aa: CASSPPLGNQPQHF
v_gene: TRBV5-8; j_gene: TRBJ1-5; CDR3aa: CASSIVRESFPDF
v_gene: TRBV6-5; j_gene: TRBJ1-2; CDR3aa: CARTGERGYTF
v_gene: TRBV7-7; j_gene: TRBJ2-1; CDR3aa: CASSLVDRGTYNEQFF
v_gene: TRBV7-6; j_gene: TRBJ2-1; CDR3aa: CASSLGGGSGDEQFF
v_gene: TRBV7-2; j_gene: TRBJ2-1; CDR3aa: CASSLDRGAYNEQFF
v_gene: TRBV20-1; j_gene: TRBJ2-1; CDR3aa: CSASPGTRGSEQFF
v_gene: TRBV7-6; j_gene: TRBJ1-1; CDR3aa: CASSLAPGQNTEAFF
v_gene: TRBV5-5; j_gene: TRBJ1-6; CDR3aa: CASSLAFRSYNSPLHF
v_gene: TRBV6-5; j_gene: TRBJ1-2; CDR3aa: CAVGRGMGDGYTF
v_gene: TRBV2; j_gene: TRBJ2-2; CDR3aa: CASIQTGELFF
v_gene: TRBV13; j_gene: TRBJ1-4; CDR3aa: CASSLRTALAEKLFF
v_gene: TRBV7-9; j_gene: TRBJ2-3; CDR3aa: CASSLEREGSTDTQYF
v_gene: TRBV19; j_gene: TRBJ1-2; CDR3aa: CASSMVTGRNYGYTF
v_gene: TRBV5-1; j_gene: TRBJ1-2; CDR3aa: CASNRQGLGDGYTF
v_gene: TRBV5-1; j_gene: TRBJ2-2; CDR3aa: CASSSLAGTTNTGELFF
v_gene: TRBV7-2; j_gene: TRBJ1-1; CDR3aa: CASSLVGAGWTEAFF
v_gene: TRBV18; j_gene: TRBJ1-5; CDR3aa: CASSPRTDRQPQHF
v_gene: TRBV5-8; j_gene: TRBJ2-5; CDR3aa: CASSRDRGRKTQYF
v_gene: TRBV6-2/TRBV6-3; j_gene: TRBJ1-1; CDR3aa: CASSHPGGASTEAFF
v_gene: TRBV19; j_gene: TRBJ2-3; CDR3aa: CASRGGRSTDTQYF
v_gene: TRBV28; j_gene: TRBJ2-7; CDR3aa: CASSLGTGNSYEQYF
v_gene: TRBV27; j_gene: TRBJ1-2; CDR3aa: CASSKQGNYGYTF
v_gene: TRBV7-8; j_gene: TRBJ2-7; CDR3aa: CASSPTLSGDYEQYF
v_gene: TRBV5-1; j_gene: TRBJ1-1; CDR3aa: CASSLAEVGAPDTEAFF
v_gene: TRBV7-5; j_gene: TRBJ2-5; CDR3aa: CARSLALAGDQETQYF
v_gene: TRBV5-1; j_gene: TRBJ1-1; CDR3aa: CASSSELRTVTEAFF